The entry below describes one T cell receptor (beta chain). This clonotype appeared many times. Its antigen is unknown. Per-base qualities were not stored, and no clone one base away is much larger. Explained via the paper, the time point label denotes: newly diagnosed GD, antithyroid drugs for less than 3 months. RNA was extracted from PBMCs in TRIzol for both TCR sequencing and RNA sequencing. The diagnosis of Graves' disease was made according to American Thyroid Association guidelines. The patients came from an endocrinology department in Xi'an, China. From each patient, about 9 milliliters of peripheral blood was collected into an EDTA anticoagulant tube. PBMCs were isolated by Ficoll Paque Plus density gradient separation without further T cell sorting. An Agilent 2100 Bioanalyzer and agarose gel were used to assess RNA quality, and a NanoDrop 2000 was used to measure RNA concentration. The sample originates from a study of regulatory T cells in long-lasting Graves disease (dated by TCRdb to the early 2020s). The study in broad terms: Antithyroid drugs had been taken for less than 3 months by newly diagnosed Graves' disease patients. This study used TCR sequencing and RNA sequencing of peripheral blood to compare persistent Graves' disease patients against newly diagnosed Graves' disease patients. The study was registered as a clinical trial and conducted in China. A total of around 35 samples underwent TCR sequencing, from about 13 patients with persistent Graves' disease and some 20 patients with newly diagnosed Graves' disease. Here is what the overall study found, with its caveats: Peripheral blood alone was examined, since thyroid tissue, which constituted the primary lesion, could not be accessed. Lower TCR Shannon entropy and fewer highly expanded clones were observed in persistent Graves' disease patients than in newly diagnosed patients, which suggested clonal expansion. The authors noted that the small sample size was a limitation that may lower accuracy. Patients with persistent disease shared more public clonotypes (about 2,700) than newly diagnosed patients did (around 930). TRBV28, TRBJ1-2 and TRBJ2-5 were preferentially used in persistent disease, while TRBV20-1 and TRBJ2-1 were favored in newly diagnosed disease. Sequencing and analysis were limited to the TCR beta chain.

Library preparation used multiplex PCR. The reads were generated on an Illumina HiSeq 4000. iRepertoire HTBI primers and Arm-PCR amplification of CDR3 regions were used to construct TCR beta libraries. Gel purification was performed on PCR products prior to sequencing. From the authors' description of their analysis: Across samples, 62 TRBV and roughly 13 TRBJ segments were identified and used for gene usage analysis of CDR3 amino acid clonotypes. COPE and FqMerger were used to merge the filtered high-quality paired reads into contigs. BLAST was used to align contigs to the IMGT TRBV, TRBD and TRBJ reference genes, and CDR3 was defined following IMGT. Any clonotype with a frequency above 0.1% was counted as a highly expanded clone. Shannon entropy was used to measure repertoire diversity, and the Gini coefficient was used to measure V-J evenness. A clonotype found in more than one individual was treated as public. The public reads were quality trimmed at Q25 with fastp and then assembled into clones with MiXCR by TCRdb, keeping productive beta chains. Identical CDR3 proteins give one entry, which carries the most common genes and DNA. These V and J calls originate from TCRdb's pipeline instead of the authors' own analysis. The sample profile shows roughly 500,000 distinct CDR3 sequences; about 14% of them were found once. 8.5% to 10% of the sample is in the top ten clones.

Trimming leaves V shorter by 3 bases and J shorter by 4 bases, with the junction holding 7 bases beyond the gene matches. CDR1 and CDR2, looked up from the germline V gene, are MDHEN and SYDVKM. There are 15 amino acids in the CDR3, from cysteine to phenylalanine inclusive. Of the read, only the CDR3 DNA is kept; its 45 bases are in frame from base 1. The same sample was also studied in work on T cells in Graves' hyperthyroidism and ophthalmopathy. The second paper states: Stable Graves' hyperthyroidism was defined as the absence of progression to ophthalmopathy over 18 months of follow-up. Hyperthyroidism patients were aged 18 to 65 years and newly diagnosed, with disease duration of less than 2 months. The study excluded patients with uncontrolled infections, other autoimmune diseases, pregnancy or lactation. Diagnoses were established on the basis of clinical symptoms, serum thyroxine and TRAb, thyroid ultrasound, and orbital computed tomography. For the first round of RT-PCR on the TCR CDR3, the HTBI primer set was used together with the Qiagen OneStep RT-PCR kit. Most expanded thyroid clonotypes (frequency above 0.001) were also found in blood, which suggests that blood repertoires may mirror thyroid immune responses. In cross-validation, a model built on a 13 V-J signature told ophthalmopathy apart from stable hyperthyroidism with over 85% sensitivity and approximately 81% specificity, and in testing the same model reached 80%/75%. In validation, the model predicted progression to ophthalmopathy a median of about 6 months before onset, with over 60% sensitivity and just under 75% specificity. A discovery cohort of approximately 100 patients, roughly 45 with Graves' ophthalmopathy and approximately 57 with stable Graves' hyperthyroidism, was used to find distinguishing TCR V-J signatures. Prospective prediction of ophthalmopathy was tested in an independent validation cohort of approximately 19 hyperthyroidism patients and 17 patients who later progressed to ophthalmopathy. For training and testing, the 100 or so patients in the discovery cohort were randomly divided in a 7:3 ratio. Thyroid tissue and blood T-cell repertoires from roughly 6 Graves' hyperthyroidism patients were also compared in the study. After sampling, hyperthyroidism patients received methimazole starting at 30 mg daily, and ophthalmopathy patients received high-dose intravenous methylprednisolone. Libraries were constructed in a second round of multiplex PCR, after which size selection and purification were performed. Paired-end sequencing of the libraries was performed with 100 bp reads on an Illumina HiSeq2000. Raw data were processed with SOAPnuke, discarding reads with adapters, uncalled bases, mean Phred below 15, or no exact constant-primer or identifier match. High-quality paired reads were merged using COPE v1.2.5, and each unique nucleotide sequence was defined as a clonotype. MiTCR v1.1 was used to align clonotypes to the IMGT TRBV, TRBD and TRBJ reference segments. Only V-J combinations with frequency above 0.0001, covering about 99% of repertoires, were analysed. A TCS score was defined as the ratio between F50 (clonal expansion) and ExV (chaos), using BLOSUM62-based TCRdist between CDR3 peptides within each V-J. Welch's t-statistics and random forest reduced around 510 V-J features to 10 to 15, which were used in a naive Bayes classifier (R e1071). No statistical method was used to set the sample size in advance, and investigators knew the group allocation. The paper reports TCR Vbeta CDR3 sequencing of roughly 140 peripheral blood samples: 43 ophthalmopathy, around 80 hyperthyroidism and approximately 17 progressor patients.

This TCR was sampled from a young man with Graves disease. Donor details come from another sample of the same person, matched by shared clones. Material: peripheral blood mononuclear cells (PBMCs), obtained at new diagnosis, from a patient treated with antithyroid drugs. The chain is encoded by TRBV28 joined to TRBJ2-3, with 7 middle bases fitting TRBD2. The DNA sequence reads TGTGCCAGCAGTTTTGTCGGGAGGAGGTCAGATACGCAGTATTTT. Translated, this is CASSFVGRRSDTQYF.